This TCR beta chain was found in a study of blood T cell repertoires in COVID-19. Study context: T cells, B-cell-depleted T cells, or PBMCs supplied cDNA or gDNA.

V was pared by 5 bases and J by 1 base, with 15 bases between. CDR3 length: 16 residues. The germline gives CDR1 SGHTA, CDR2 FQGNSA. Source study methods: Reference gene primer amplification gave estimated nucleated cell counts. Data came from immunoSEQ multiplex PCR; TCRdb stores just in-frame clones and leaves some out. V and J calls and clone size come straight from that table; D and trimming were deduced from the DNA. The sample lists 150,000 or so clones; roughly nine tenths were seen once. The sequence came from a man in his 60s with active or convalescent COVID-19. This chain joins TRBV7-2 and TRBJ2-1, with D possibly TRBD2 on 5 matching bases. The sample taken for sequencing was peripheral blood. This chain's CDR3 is CASSPPWRPSYNEQFF. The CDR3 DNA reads TGTGCCAGCAGCCCACCGTGGAGGCCATCCTACAATGAGCAGTTCTTC.